This T cell receptor beta chain derives from a study of blood T cell repertoires in COVID-19. Study-level information: Spain, Italy and the United States supplied samples that represented acute and convalescent COVID-19.

The CDR3 runs 14 residues. The V gene's germline CDR1 is SGHRS and CDR2 YFSETQ. V lost 0 bases, J lost 7 bases, and 13 bases lay in between. In the original processing: From reference gene primer amplification, estimates of nucleated cell counts were derived. The protocol was immunoSEQ multiplex PCR, while the TCRdb copy is restricted to in-frame clones and leaves out a portion. From that table come the V and J calls and clone size; the DNA was used to work out D and trimming. The table records around 130,000 clones, around 85% of them present only once. The chain uses TRBV5-1 and TRBJ1-1; the D gene is possibly TRBD1 (5 bases). Specimen: peripheral blood. This receptor was obtained from a man in his fifties or sixties with acute or convalescent COVID-19. This CDR3 is CASSLGPGKSEAFF. In DNA form, the CDR3 reads TGCGCCAGCAGCTTGGGGCCAGGGAAGAGTGAAGCTTTCTTT.